Below are 9 T cell receptor beta chains sequenced from a single sample in a study of blood T cell repertoires in COVID-19. Repertoires were generated with immunoSEQ multiplex PCR, while TCRdb's copy carries only in-frame clones and drops some. The top ten clones hold 5.5% to 7.5% of a sample with some 54,000 clones, approximately 82% of them seen once. The specimen sequenced was peripheral blood. Every receptor here comes from a man between 70 and 80 years old with active COVID-19.

The chain joins TRBV29-1 to TRBJ1-2, with unresolved D. CDR3 size: 10 residues. The V end was cut by 3 bases, the J end by 6 bases, with 5 bases between. The germline V gene encodes CDR1 SQVTM and CDR2 ANQGSEA. CDR3: CSVDADGYTF. The CDR3 DNA follows: TGCAGCGTTGATGCAGATGGCTACACCTTC.

The genes are TRBV10-2 and TRBJ1-4; D gene uncertain. The CDR3 is made up of 12 amino acids. V lost 10 bases and J lost 4, with 10 bases in between. In germline, CDR1 is WSHSY, CDR2 SAAADI. CDR3 residues: CATSGINEKLFF. The CDR3 DNA reads as TGCGCCACCTCGGGGATTAATGAAAAACTGTTTTTT.

The V call is TRBV6-5, the J call TRBJ1-4; D not certain. Trimming removed 7 bases at V and 8 bases at J, with 17 bases between. This CDR3 is built from 14 residues. CDR1 and CDR2 (germline): MNHEY, SVGAGI. The CDR3 is CASNREQRGEKLFF. CDR3 in DNA: TGTGCCAGCAACAGAGAACAGCGAGGGGAAAAACTGTTTTTT.

The rearrangement links TRBV9 to TRBJ2-3; TRBD2 agrees at 9 bases. Germline values: CDR1 SGDLS, CDR2 YYNGEE. The CDR3 extends over 18 amino acids. The ends lost 0 bases at V and 1 base at J; junction bases unmatched: 9. Here the CDR3 reads CASSVAQAGGRRTDTQYF. In DNA, the CDR3 is TGTGCCAGCAGCGTAGCCCAGGCGGGGGGGCGCCGCACAGATACGCAGTATTTT.

This clone was observed a handful of times. This chain links TRBV6-5 with TRBJ1-5; perhaps TRBD1 as D (5 bases). There are 13 residues in the CDR3. CDR1 and CDR2 (germline): MNHEY, SVGAGI. The V gene lost 7 bases and the J gene lost 1 base, with 8 bases spanning the gap. The CDR3 spells CASTGGSNQPQHF. The DNA for the CDR3 is TGTGCCAGCACGGGGGGGAGCAATCAGCCCCAGCATTTT.

The chain is built from TRBV5-4 and TRBJ1-1; D unclear. The germline CDR1 and CDR2 sequences are SGHNT and YYREEE (reference sequence). The CDR3 consists of 14 residues. Trimming pared 0 bases from V and 2 bases from J, leaving 8 bases between. The CDR3 DNA reads TGTGCCAGCAGCTTGGATGGGCGAAACACTGAAGCTTTCTTT. This translates into CASSLDGRNTEAFF. Full variable domain (rest looked up from reference TRBV5-4 and TRBJ1-1): ETGVTQSPTHLIKTRGQQVTLRCSSQSGHNTVSWYQQALGQGPQFIFQYYREEENGRGNFPPRFSGLQFPNYSSELNVNALELDDSALYLCASSLDGRNTEAFFGQGTRLTVV.

Of note for this clone: In the same sample, other DNA sequences code for this CDR3. The genes are TRBV9 and TRBJ1-2; D possibly corresponds to TRBD1 (5 bases). Germline V gene lookup returns CDR1 SGDLS and CDR2 YYNGEE. There are 13 residues in the CDR3. The V and J ends lost 2 bases and 4 bases respectively, with 9 bases between them. This CDR3 reads CASSVGGSYGYTF. CDR3 nucleotides: TGTGCCAGCAGCGTGGGGGGGTCCTATGGCTACACCTTC.

This clone was observed a single time. The genes are TRBV3-1 (or the pseudogene TRBV3-2) and TRBJ2-7; 10 bases fit TRBD1. Germline V gives CDR1 LGHDT, CDR2 YNNKEL (reference sequence). This CDR3 contains 16 residues. Trimming cost V 0 bases and J 7 bases; bases outside gene matches: 9. The CDR3 DNA is TGTGCCAGCAGCCAAGACCGGGACAGGGGCCCTTGGGAGCAGTACTTC. It specifies CASSQDRDRGPWEQYF.

This chain uses TRBV24-1 with TRBJ2-1; TRBD1 matches at 8 bases. The CDR3 runs 14 residues. Germline loops: CDR1 KGHDR, CDR2 SFDVKD. Germline trimming cut 8 bases from V and 7 bases from J; bases unmatched to any gene: 9. The DNA of the CDR3 is TGTGCCACCACGGCGACAGGGGATCCGAATGAGCAGTTCTTC. As protein: CATTATGDPNEQFF.